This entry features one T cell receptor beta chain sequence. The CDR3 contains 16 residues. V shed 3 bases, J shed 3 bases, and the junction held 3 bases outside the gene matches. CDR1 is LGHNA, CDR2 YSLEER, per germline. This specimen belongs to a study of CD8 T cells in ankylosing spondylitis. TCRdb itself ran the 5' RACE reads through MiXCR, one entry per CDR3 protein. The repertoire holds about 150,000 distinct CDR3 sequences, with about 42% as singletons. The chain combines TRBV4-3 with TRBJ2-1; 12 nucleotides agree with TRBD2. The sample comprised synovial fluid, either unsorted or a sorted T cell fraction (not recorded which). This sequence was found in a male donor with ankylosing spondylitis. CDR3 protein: CASSQGLAGFYNEQFF. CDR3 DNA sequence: TGCGCCAGCAGCCAGGGACTAGCGGGTTTCTACAATGAGCAGTTCTTC.